These 23 T cell receptor beta chains were sequenced from one sample in a study of blood T cell repertoires in COVID-19. Generated by immunoSEQ multiplex PCR, the TCRdb table keeps only in-frame clones and is missing some. The data contain 120,000 or so clones, roughly 90% of them singletons. The sequencing sample was made of peripheral blood. The receptor source for this set is a man aged 45-65 years with acute or convalescent COVID-19.

The chain uses TRBV7-9 and TRBJ1-6; D is possibly TRBD1 (6 bases). V gave up 5 bases and J gave up 8 bases, with 13 bases separating them. The germline V gene has CDR1 SEHNR and CDR2 FQNEAQ (reference sequence). The CDR3 sequence is 14 residues long. CDR3 protein: CASSPRDIHSPLHF. DNA for the CDR3: TGTGCCAGCAGCCCGAGGGACATCCATTCACCCCTCCACTTT. Drawing the rest from reference TRBV7-9 and TRBJ1-6, the complete variable domain is DTGVSQNPRHKITKRGQNVTFRCDPISEHNRLYWYRQTLGQGPEFLTYFQNEAQLEKSRLLSDRFSAERPKGSFSTLEIQRTEQGDSAMYLCASSPRDIHSPLHFGNGTRLTVT.

V and J are TRBV19 and TRBJ2-7, with D possibly TRBD1 on 5 matching bases. V gave up 8 bases and J gave up 0 bases, with 14 bases separating them. The CDR3 is made up of 14 amino acids. Germline-derived CDR1 and CDR2 are LNHDA and SQIVND (reference sequence). CDR3 loop: CASSKQASSYEQYF. In nucleotides, the CDR3 is TGTGCCAGTTCAAAACAGGCGAGCTCCTACGAGCAGTACTTC.

The V call is TRBV15, the J call TRBJ2-1, with 10 bases matching TRBD2. Germline loops: CDR1 LNHNV, CDR2 YYDKDF (reference sequence). The CDR3 extends over 17 amino acids. J lost 4 bases, V lost 2 bases, and 8 bases had no gene match. The CDR3 region has the DNA TGTGCCACCAGCAGAAACGTAGCGGGAGGTTGGTACAATGAGCAGTTCTTC. As protein: CATSRNVAGGWYNEQFF.

The chain couples TRBV5-6 to TRBJ1-4, with D tentatively TRBD1 (6 bases). Germline loops: CDR1 SGHDT, CDR2 YYEEEE. The V end lost 2 bases, the J end lost 5 bases, and 13 bases lay between the germline ends. The CDR3 consists of 15 residues. The CDR3 DNA reads TGTGCCAGCAGCTTCGATACAGGGATGAATGAAAAACTGTTTTTT. The encoded protein is CASSFDTGMNEKLFF. Looking up the rest from reference TRBV5-6 and TRBJ1-4 gives the full variable domain: DAGVTQSPTHLIKTRGQQVTLRCSPKSGHDTVSWYQQALGQGPQFIFQYYEEEERQRGNFPDRFSGHQFPNYSSELNVNALLLGDSALYLCASSFDTGMNEKLFFGSGTQLSVL.

For this clone: Within the sample, other DNA sequences also encode this same CDR3. The chain is built from TRBV5-1 and TRBJ2-1; TRBD2 aligns across 11 bases. Germline V gives CDR1 SGHRS, CDR2 YFSETQ. This CDR3 is 15 amino acids long. Trimming removed 0 bases from V and 7 bases from J; junction bases left unmatched: 3. CDR3 loop: CASSLALAGGNEQFF. The CDR3 nucleotides are TGCGCCAGCAGCTTGGCTCTAGCGGGAGGTAATGAGCAGTTCTTC.

This clone came up once. V and J are TRBV3-1 (or the pseudogene TRBV3-2) and TRBJ2-7; tentatively, D is TRBD2 (6 bases). Trimming cost V 0 bases and J 0 bases, with 15 bases left between them. Per the germline V gene, CDR1 is LGHDT and CDR2 is YNNKEL (reference sequence). The CDR3 contains 17 residues. The CDR3: CASSQDGRDAYSYEQYF. CDR3 bases: TGTGCCAGCAGCCAAGATGGGCGGGACGCCTACTCCTACGAGCAGTACTTC.

The CDR3: CASSISGPNTEAFF. In DNA, the CDR3 is TGTGCCAGTAGTATTAGCGGGCCGAACACTGAAGCTTTCTTT. V is TRBV19 and J is TRBJ1-1; D is ambiguous. Germline V gene sequence: CDR1 LNHDA, CDR2 SQIVND (reference sequence). This CDR3 spans 14 amino acids. The V end was cut by 3 bases, the J end by 1 base, with 9 bases between.

J is TRBJ1-3 and V is TRBV6-5, with 9 positions matching TRBD1. CDR3 length: 16 amino acids. Germline loops: CDR1 MNHEY, CDR2 SVGAGI. Germline trimming cut 2 bases from V and 0 bases from J; bases unmatched to any gene: 2. The CDR3 nucleotides read TGTGCCAGCAGTTACGGACAGGGGCTCTCTGGAAACACCATATATTTT. Its protein product is CASSYGQGLSGNTIYF.

The V call is TRBV4-3, the J call TRBJ2-7, with D possibly matching TRBD2 (6 bases). V was shortened by 0 bases and J by 7 bases, with 10 bases between the two germline ends. The CDR3 is 13 residues long. In germline, CDR1 is LGHNA, CDR2 YSLEER. CDR3 in amino acids: CASSQDAGREQYF. Written as DNA, the CDR3 is TGCGCCAGCAGCCAAGATGCGGGGAGAGAGCAGTACTTC.

This chain uses TRBV5-4 with TRBJ2-4; D is unresolved. Germline-derived CDR1 and CDR2 are SGHNT and YYREEE (reference sequence). The CDR3 is 14 residues long. The germline V and J ends were trimmed by 3 bases and 3 bases, with 10 bases remaining between them. DNA for the CDR3: TGTGCCAGCAGCTCGCCACTACGCAAAAACATTCAGTACTTC. It is translated as CASSSPLRKNIQYF.

The chain has TRBV7-9 and TRBJ2-7, with 11 bases matching TRBD2. The ends lost 0 bases at V and 3 bases at J; junction bases unmatched: 13. CDR3 length: 19 residues. Germline CDR1 is SEHNR and CDR2 is FQNEAQ (reference sequence). In nucleotides, the CDR3 is TGTGCCAGCAGCTTAGCGCAAGTTACTAGCGGGAGACTATTCTACGAGCAGTACTTC. This gives the protein CASSLAQVTSGRLFYEQYF.

The chain recombines TRBV29-1 with TRBJ2-1; 8 bases are shared with TRBD2. V lost 4 bases, J lost 9 bases, and 5 bases stayed unmatched. The germline V gene encodes CDR1 SQVTM and CDR2 ANQGSEA. The CDR3 extends over 12 amino acids. In DNA form, the CDR3 reads TGCAGCGTTGGCGGACTAGCAGGTGAGCAGTTCTTC. This codes for CSVGGLAGEQFF.

The chain combines TRBV3-1 (or the pseudogene TRBV3-2) with TRBJ1-5, with 8 bases matching TRBD1. The CDR3 extends over 15 amino acids. After removal of 1 base from V and 4 bases from J, the junction contained 3 bases not matched to a gene. CDR1 LGHDT and CDR2 YNNKEL come from the germline V gene (reference sequence). CDR3 DNA: TGTGCCAGCAGCCAAGGTACAGGGGGTAATCAGCCCCAGCATTTT. Translating it yields CASSQGTGGNQPQHF.

This clone came up a few times. The rearrangement links TRBV6-4 to TRBJ2-3; a weak D match, TRBD2 (5 bases). CDR1 and CDR2 from the germline V gene are MRHNA and SNTAGT. The CDR3 covers 16 residues. V was clipped by 0 bases and J by 1 base, with 11 bases between them. The CDR3: CASSDSKGSGTDTQYF. DNA for the CDR3: TGTGCCAGCAGTGACTCGAAAGGGAGCGGCACAGATACGCAGTATTTT.

This clone was observed a few times. The DNA for the CDR3 is TGTGCCACCAGCAGAGAAGGGGGACCCTATGGCTACACCTTC. This encodes CATSREGGPYGYTF. V gene TRBV15 combines with J gene TRBJ1-2, with a tentative D call TRBD1 (6 bases). The germline V and J ends were trimmed by 0 bases and 4 bases, with 9 bases remaining between them. CDR3 length equals 14 residues. Germline values: CDR1 LNHNV, CDR2 YYDKDF (reference sequence).

V and J are TRBV12-5 and TRBJ2-1; 9 bases align to TRBD2. CDR3 size: 16 residues. Germline values: CDR1 LGHNT, CDR2 FRNRAP. V was pared by 1 base and J by 5 bases, with 6 bases of the junction left unmatched. CDR3 nucleotides: TGTGCTAGTGGTTTGGATGCGGGAGGGCCCCACAATGAGCAGTTCTTC. Protein product: CASGLDAGGPHNEQFF.

The J gene is TRBJ1-1, the V gene TRBV19, with a tentative D call TRBD1 (5 bases). Per germline, CDR1 LNHDA and CDR2 SQIVND (reference sequence). The CDR3 is 13 residues long. Trimming cost V 10 bases and J 5 bases, with 17 bases left between them. CDR3 DNA sequence: TGTGCCACCCCCTCCGGCCAGGGAACTGAAGCTTTCTTT. Its protein product is CATPSGQGTEAFF. The whole variable domain, filled in from reference TRBV19 and TRBJ1-1, reads DGGITQSPKYLFRKEGQNVTLSCEQNLNHDAMYWYRQDPGQGLRLIYYSQIVNDFQKGDIAEGYSVSREKKESFPLTVTSAQKNPTAFYLCATPSGQGTEAFFGQGTRLTVV.

The chain uses TRBV27 and TRBJ1-4, with a possible D match to TRBD1 (5 bases). Germline CDR1 is MNHEY and CDR2 is SMNVEV (reference sequence). This CDR3 is built from 16 residues. Deletions cut 2 bases from V and 8 bases from J, with 18 bases between. CDR3 amino acids: CASSLDPGGFREKLFF. The CDR3 DNA reads as TGTGCCAGCAGTTTAGATCCGGGGGGGTTCAGGGAAAAACTGTTTTTT.

This chain connects TRBV9 to TRBJ2-7; 12 nucleotides agree with TRBD2. The V gene end was trimmed by 4 bases and the J gene end by 6 bases; junction bases not matched to a gene: 17. Germline V CDR1 and CDR2: SGDLS, YYNGEE. The CDR3 is made up of 18 amino acids. CDR3 sequence: CASSPDRERLAGDTEQYF. The DNA of the CDR3 is TGTGCCAGCAGCCCGGACAGGGAGCGACTAGCGGGAGACACCGAGCAGTACTTC.

The chain joins TRBV10-2 to TRBJ2-1; perhaps TRBD2 as D (6 bases). Trimming stripped 3 bases from V and 4 bases from J, with 19 bases between. The CDR3 covers 17 residues. Germline CDR1 is WSHSY and CDR2 is SAAADI. The CDR3 nucleotides are TGCGCCAGCAGTGATTACCCGGGACTCCCCCGTTACAATGAGCAGTTCTTC. The encoded protein is CASSDYPGLPRYNEQFF.

The chain is built from TRBV30 and TRBJ1-1, with 8 bases aligning to TRBD1. This CDR3 region has 15 residues. CDR1 and CDR2 (germline): GTSNPN, SVGIG (reference sequence). Unmatched junction bases numbered 6, after V lost 2 bases and J lost 1 base. CDR3 bases: TGTGCCTGGAGTCGCATTGGGACAGGGAACACTGAAGCTTTCTTT. Amino acids: CAWSRIGTGNTEAFF.

This rearrangement joins TRBV5-4 to TRBJ1-1; tentative D call: TRBD1 (6 bases). Germline assignment: CDR1 SGHNT and CDR2 YYREEE (reference sequence). V lost 6 bases to trimming and J lost 1 base, with 10 bases between them. CDR3 size: 13 residues. In DNA, the CDR3 is TGTGCCAGCACCCAGGGGCAGAACACTGAAGCTTTCTTT. This translates into CASTQGQNTEAFF.

This clone was seen only a few times. The rearrangement joins TRBV7-7 to TRBJ2-5; perhaps TRBD2 as D (5 bases). The germline V gene encodes CDR1 SSHAT and CDR2 FNYEAQ (reference sequence). This CDR3 is built from 15 residues. Trimming cost V 2 bases and J 4 bases, with 14 bases left between them. The CDR3 sequence is CASSLKVGLGETQYF. The CDR3 region has the DNA TGTGCCAGCAGCTTAAAGGTCGGACTTGGAGAGACCCAGTACTTC.